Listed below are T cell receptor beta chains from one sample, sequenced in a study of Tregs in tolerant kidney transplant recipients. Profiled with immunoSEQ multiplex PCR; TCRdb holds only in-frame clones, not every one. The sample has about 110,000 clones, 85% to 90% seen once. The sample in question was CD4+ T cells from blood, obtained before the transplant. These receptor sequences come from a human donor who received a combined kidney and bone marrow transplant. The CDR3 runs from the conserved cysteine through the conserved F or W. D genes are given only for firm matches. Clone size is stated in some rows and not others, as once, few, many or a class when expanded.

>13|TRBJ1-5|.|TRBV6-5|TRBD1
CASSQTQGGPQHF
TGTGCCAGCAGTCAAACACAGGGGGGGCCCCAGCATTTT
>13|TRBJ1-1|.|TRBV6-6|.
CASSKPGDTEAFF
TGTGCCAGCAGTAAGCCAGGGGACACTGAAGCTTTCTTT
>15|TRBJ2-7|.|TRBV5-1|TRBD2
CASSPRTSGGAEQYF
TGCGCCAGCAGCCCCAGGACTAGCGGGGGGGCCGAGCAGTACTTC
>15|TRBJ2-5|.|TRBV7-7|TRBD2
CASSLNSGGEETQYF
TGTGCCAGCAGCTTAAATTCGGGAGGGGAAGAGACCCAGTACTTC
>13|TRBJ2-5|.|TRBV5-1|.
CASSLEAQETQYF
TGCGCCAGCAGCTTGGAAGCCCAAGAGACCCAGTACTTC
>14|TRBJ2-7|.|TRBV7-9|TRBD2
CASSPGLADYEQYF
TGTGCCAGCAGCCCAGGACTAGCGGACTACGAGCAGTACTTC
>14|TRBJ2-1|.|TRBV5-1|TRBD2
CASRGGNSYNEQFF
TGCGCCAGCAGGGGGGGGAACTCCTACAATGAGCAGTTCTTC
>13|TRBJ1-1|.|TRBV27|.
CASSRSWSTEAFF
TGTGCCAGCAGCCGCTCATGGAGCACTGAAGCTTTCTTT
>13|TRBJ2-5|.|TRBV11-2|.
CASSRGARETQYF
TGTGCCAGCAGCCGGGGGGCTCGGGAGACCCAGTACTTC
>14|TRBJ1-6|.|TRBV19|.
CATRPPRGNSPLHF
TGTGCCACGAGGCCCCCTCGGGGAAATTCACCCCTCCACTTT
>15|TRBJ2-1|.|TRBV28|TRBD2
CASPPPGLAANEQFF
TGTGCCAGTCCCCCGCCCGGACTAGCGGCCAATGAGCAGTTCTTC
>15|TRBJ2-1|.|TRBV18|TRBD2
CASSDSGGAYNEQFF
TGTGCCAGCTCAGATAGCGGGGGGGCCTACAATGAGCAGTTCTTC
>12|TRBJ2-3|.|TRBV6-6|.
CASLSRGDTQYF
TGTGCCAGCTTGAGTAGGGGCGATACGCAGTATTTT
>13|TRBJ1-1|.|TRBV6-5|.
CASRTGLNTEAFF
TGTGCCAGCAGGACAGGTCTAAACACTGAAGCTTTCTTT
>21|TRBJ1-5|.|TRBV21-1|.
CASSKRGGQGTSLGSNQPQHF
TGTGCCAGCAGCAAAAGAGGAGGACAGGGCACTTCCCTGGGGAGCAATCAGCCCCAGCATTTT
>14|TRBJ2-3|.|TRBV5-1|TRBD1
CASSSGQDTDTQYF
TGCGCCAGCAGCTCGGGACAGGATACAGATACGCAGTATTTT
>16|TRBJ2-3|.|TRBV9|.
CASSPESEAWADTQYF
TGTGCCAGCAGCCCTGAGTCCGAAGCGTGGGCAGATACGCAGTATTTT
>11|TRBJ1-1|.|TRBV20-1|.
CSALQLGGAFF
TGCAGTGCCCTCCAGCTCGGGGGGGCTTTCTTT
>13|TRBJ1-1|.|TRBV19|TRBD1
CASSPQGDTEAFF
TGTGCCAGTAGTCCACAGGGGGATACTGAAGCTTTCTTT
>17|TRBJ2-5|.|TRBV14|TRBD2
CASSPNWGTSAKETQYF
TGTGCCAGCAGCCCGAACTGGGGGACTAGCGCTAAAGAGACCCAGTACTTC
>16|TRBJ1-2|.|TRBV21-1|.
CASSGTAPGLNYGYTF
TGTGCCAGCAGCGGGACAGCCCCGGGGCTTAACTATGGCTACACCTTC
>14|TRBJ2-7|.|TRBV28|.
CASSFGRRAYEQYF
TGTGCCAGCAGTTTCGGCCGGAGGGCCTACGAGCAGTACTTC
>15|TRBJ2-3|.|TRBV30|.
CAWSPLGRGTDTQYF
TGTGCCTGGAGTCCCCTCGGCAGGGGAACAGATACGCAGTATTTT
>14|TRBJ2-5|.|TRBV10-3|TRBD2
CAISVTGGQETQYF
TGTGCCATCAGTGTCACGGGAGGACAAGAGACCCAGTACTTC
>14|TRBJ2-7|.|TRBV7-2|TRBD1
CASSHGQGAGEQYF
TGTGCCAGCAGCCATGGACAGGGGGCGGGGGAGCAGTACTTC
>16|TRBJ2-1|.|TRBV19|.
CASSIGRLGPLDEQFF
TGTGCCAGTAGTATAGGAAGGCTAGGCCCATTGGATGAGCAGTTCTTC
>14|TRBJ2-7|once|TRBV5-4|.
CASSQDKRDYEQYF
TGTGCCAGCAGCCAGGATAAACGGGACTACGAGCAGTACTTC
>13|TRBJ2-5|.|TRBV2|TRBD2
CASSGGLGETQYF
TGTGCCAGTAGCGGGGGGCTAGGGGAGACCCAGTACTTC
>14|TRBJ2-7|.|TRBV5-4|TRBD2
CASSSTSGSYEQYF
TGTGCCAGCAGCTCAACTAGCGGTTCCTACGAGCAGTACTTC
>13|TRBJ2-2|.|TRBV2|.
CASRSGSTGELFF
TGTGCCAGCAGGTCGGGTAGCACCGGGGAGCTGTTTTTT
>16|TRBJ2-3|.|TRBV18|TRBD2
CASSPLGTSRVDTQYF
TGTGCCAGCTCACCGTTGGGGACTAGTCGGGTAGATACGCAGTATTTT
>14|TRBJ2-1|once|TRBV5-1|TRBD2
CASSSGGTYNEQFF
TGCGCCAGCTCTAGCGGGGGCACCTACAATGAGCAGTTCTTC
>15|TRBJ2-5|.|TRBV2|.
CASSGRAGEQETQYF
TGTGCCAGCAGTGGCCGGGCGGGCGAACAAGAGACCCAGTACTTC
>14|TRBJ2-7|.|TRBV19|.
CASSIQGVSYEQYF
TGTGCCAGTAGTATACAAGGGGTTTCCTACGAGCAGTACTTC
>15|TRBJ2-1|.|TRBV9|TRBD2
CASSVGVGLPNEQFF
TGTGCCAGCAGCGTAGGAGTGGGACTACCCAATGAGCAGTTCTTC
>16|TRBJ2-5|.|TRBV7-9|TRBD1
CASSNSDRGGGETQYF
TGTGCCAGCAGCAACTCAGACAGGGGCGGTGGAGAGACCCAGTACTTC
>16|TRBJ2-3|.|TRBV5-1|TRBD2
CASSLVTSGSLGTQYF
TGCGCCAGCAGCTTGGTGACTAGCGGGAGCTTGGGTACGCAGTATTTT
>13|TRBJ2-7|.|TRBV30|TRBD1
CAWRGDRGFEQYF
TGTGCCTGGAGGGGGGACAGGGGCTTCGAGCAGTACTTC
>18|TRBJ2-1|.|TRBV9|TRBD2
CASSVGGLGLAGYNEQFF
TGTGCCAGCAGCGTAGGCGGTCTGGGGCTAGCGGGGTACAATGAGCAGTTCTTC
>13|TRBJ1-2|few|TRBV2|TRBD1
CASAGGSVYGYTF
TGTGCCAGCGCAGGGGGGTCGGTCTATGGCTACACCTTC
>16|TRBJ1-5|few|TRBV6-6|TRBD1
CASSPDRGYSNQPQHF
TGTGCCAGCAGTCCGGACAGGGGATATAGCAATCAGCCCCAGCATTTT
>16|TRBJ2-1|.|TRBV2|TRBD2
CASSTSGRKSYNEQFF
TGTGCCAGCAGTACTAGCGGGAGGAAATCCTACAATGAGCAGTTCTTC
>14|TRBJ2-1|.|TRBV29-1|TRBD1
CSVAPRTGGDEQFF
TGCAGCGTTGCCCCTCGGACAGGGGGCGATGAGCAGTTCTTC
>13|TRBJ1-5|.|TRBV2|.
CASTGTSNQPQHF
TGTGCCAGCACCGGGACAAGCAATCAGCCCCAGCATTTT
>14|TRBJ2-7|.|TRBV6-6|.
CASSRGQGPYEQYF
TGTGCCAGCAGTAGGGGACAAGGCCCTTACGAGCAGTACTTC
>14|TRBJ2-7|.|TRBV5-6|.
CASSPQTGGAEQYF
TGTGCCAGCAGCCCACAGACCGGGGGAGCGGAGCAGTACTTC
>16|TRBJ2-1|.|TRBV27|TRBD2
CASSLPGTSGINEQFF
TGTGCCAGCAGTTTGCCCGGGACTAGCGGGATCAATGAGCAGTTCTTC
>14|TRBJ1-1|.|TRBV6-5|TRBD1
CASSYKSGGTEAFF
TGTGCCAGCAGTTATAAGTCAGGGGGCACTGAAGCTTTCTTT
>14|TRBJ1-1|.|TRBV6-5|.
CASSDGGINTEAFF
TGTGCCAGCAGCGACGGGGGAATCAACACTGAAGCTTTCTTT